This paragraph covers one T cell receptor (beta chain) sequence. Original methodology: Quantification of nucleated cells was approximated via reference gene primer amplification. Repertoires were generated with immunoSEQ multiplex PCR, while TCRdb's copy carries only in-frame clones and drops some. The D gene and trimming were derived from the DNA, and the V and J assignments and clone size from that table. The sample records approximately 110,000 clones, 85% to 90% being singletons. This specimen belongs to a study of blood T cell repertoires in COVID-19. Study overall: The United States, Italy and Spain were the sources of the acute and convalescent COVID-19 samples. In each case, the material was cDNA or gDNA derived from T cells, B-cell-depleted T cells, or PBMCs.

The length of the CDR3 is 13 residues. V lost 7 bases, J lost 6 bases, and 7 bases stayed unmatched. Per the germline V gene, CDR1 is MDHEN and CDR2 is SYDVKM. The gene calls are TRBV28 and TRBJ1-2; TRBD1 matches at 8 bases. Sequencing was carried out using peripheral blood. This sequence was found in an elderly woman with acute or convalescent COVID-19. CDR3 DNA sequence: TGTGCCAGCAACGACAGGGGCTGGAATGGCTACACCTTC. As protein: CASNDRGWNGYTF.